This T cell receptor (beta chain) originates from a study of cytomegalovirus exposure and HLA in healthy donors. Details on this clone: No antigen is known for it.

Germline-derived CDR1 and CDR2 are SGHRS and YFSETQ. V dropped 2 bases and J dropped 3 bases, with 9 bases sitting between them. The CDR3 spans 14 residues. Study observations and caveats: One cluster of highly shared sequence variants probably arose as a sequencing artifact. The productive fraction for most TCR beta V segments was about 87% or about 30% in an earlier analysis. Reportedly, TCR beta sequences accurately predicted HLA-A and HLA-B alleles in most subjects. Presence/absence analyses took donor sequencing depth as roughly uniform.

Amplification used 60 Vbeta primers and 13 Jbeta primers. The method was immunoSEQ multiplex PCR; TCRdb's version includes in-frame clones alone and lacks a portion of them. The data show some 120,000 clones, with around 86% seen just once and about 3.9% held by the top ten. The material sequenced was PBMCs. This TCR was recovered from a woman aged 25 to 39 in good health and CMV-seronegative. The chain combines TRBV5-1 with TRBJ1-5; a weak D match, TRBD1 (5 bases). CDR3 loop: CASSFDSLNQPQHF. The CDR3 nucleotides read TGCGCCAGCAGCTTCGACAGTCTCAATCAGCCCCAGCATTTT.